This T cell receptor (beta chain) was retrieved from a study of CD8 T cells in ankylosing spondylitis. MiXCR was run by TCRdb on the 5' RACE reads, yielding one entry per CDR3 protein. The sample contains about 42,000 distinct CDR3 sequences, 3% to 4.5% of which appear only once. V lost 6 bases and J 4 bases, leaving 16 bases between the germline ends. This CDR3 contains 15 residues. Germline loops: CDR1 SGDLS, CDR2 YYNGEE. The sequenced sample was blood, either unsorted or a sorted T cell fraction (not recorded which). The chain couples TRBV9 to TRBJ2-2, with D perhaps TRBD2 (7 bases). This receptor was identified in a female donor with ankylosing spondylitis or in good health (not recorded which). The CDR3 here is CASTPGGRPTGELFF. The CDR3 nucleotides read TGTGCCAGCACCCCGGGGGGCAGACCCACCGGGGAGCTGTTTTTT.